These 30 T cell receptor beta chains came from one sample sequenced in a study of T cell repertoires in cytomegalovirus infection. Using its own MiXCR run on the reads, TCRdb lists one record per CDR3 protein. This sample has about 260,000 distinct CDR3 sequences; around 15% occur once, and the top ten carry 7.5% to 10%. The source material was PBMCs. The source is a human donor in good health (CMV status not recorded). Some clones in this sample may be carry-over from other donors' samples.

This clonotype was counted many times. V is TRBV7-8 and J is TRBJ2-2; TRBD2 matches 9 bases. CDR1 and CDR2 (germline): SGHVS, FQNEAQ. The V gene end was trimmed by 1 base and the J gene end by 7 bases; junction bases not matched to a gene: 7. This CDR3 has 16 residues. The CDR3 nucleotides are TGTGCCAGCAGCTTAGTTGCGGGGGGGCAAGGCGGGGAGCTGTTTTTT. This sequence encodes CASSLVAGGQGGELFF.

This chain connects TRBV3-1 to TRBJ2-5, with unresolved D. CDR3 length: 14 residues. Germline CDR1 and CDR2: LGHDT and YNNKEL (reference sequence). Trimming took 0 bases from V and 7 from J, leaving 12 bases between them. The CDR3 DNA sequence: TGTGCCAGCAGCCAAGATCCGGGCCAGACGACCCAGTACTTC. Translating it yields CASSQDPGQTTQYF.

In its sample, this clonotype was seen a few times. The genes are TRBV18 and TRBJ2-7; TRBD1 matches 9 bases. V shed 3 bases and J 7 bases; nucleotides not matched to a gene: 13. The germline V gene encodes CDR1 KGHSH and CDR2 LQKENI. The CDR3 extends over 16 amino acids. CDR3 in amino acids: CASSPTETGQGREQYF. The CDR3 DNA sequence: TGTGCCAGCTCACCTACCGAAACGGGACAGGGTAGGGAGCAGTACTTC.

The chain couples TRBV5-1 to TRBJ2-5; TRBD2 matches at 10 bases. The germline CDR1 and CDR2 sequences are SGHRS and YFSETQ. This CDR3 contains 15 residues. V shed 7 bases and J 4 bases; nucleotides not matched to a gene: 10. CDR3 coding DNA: TGCGCCAGCGGGGCAACTGTAGCGGGAGGAGAGACCCAGTACTTC. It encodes CASGATVAGGETQYF.

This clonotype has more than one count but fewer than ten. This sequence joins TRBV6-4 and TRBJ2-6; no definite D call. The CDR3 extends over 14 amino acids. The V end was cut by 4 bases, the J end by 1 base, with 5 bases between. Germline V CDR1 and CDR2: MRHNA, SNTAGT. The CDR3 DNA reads TGTGCCAGCAGTGTCGAGTCTGGGGCCAACGTCCTGACTTTC. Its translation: CASSVESGANVLTF.

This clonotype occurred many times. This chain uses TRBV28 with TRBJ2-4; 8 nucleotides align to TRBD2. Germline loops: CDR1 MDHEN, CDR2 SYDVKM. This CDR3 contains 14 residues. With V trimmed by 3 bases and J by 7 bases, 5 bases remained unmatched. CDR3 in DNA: TGTGCCAGCAGTTTTGGGCGGGAGGCGAACATTCAGTACTTC. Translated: CASSFGREANIQYF.

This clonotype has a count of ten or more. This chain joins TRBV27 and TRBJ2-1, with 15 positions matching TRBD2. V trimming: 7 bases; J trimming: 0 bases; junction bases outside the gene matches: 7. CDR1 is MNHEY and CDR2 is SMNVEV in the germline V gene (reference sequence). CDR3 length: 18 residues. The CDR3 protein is CASIGTSGGTSSYNEQFF. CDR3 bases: TGTGCCAGCATCGGGACTAGCGGGGGGACGAGCTCCTACAATGAGCAGTTCTTC.

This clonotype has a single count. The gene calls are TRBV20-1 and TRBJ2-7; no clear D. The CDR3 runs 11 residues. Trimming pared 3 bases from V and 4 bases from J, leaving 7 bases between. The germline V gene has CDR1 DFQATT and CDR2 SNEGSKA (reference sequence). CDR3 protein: CSAREEYEQYF. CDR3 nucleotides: TGCAGTGCTAGGGAAGAGTACGAGCAGTACTTC.

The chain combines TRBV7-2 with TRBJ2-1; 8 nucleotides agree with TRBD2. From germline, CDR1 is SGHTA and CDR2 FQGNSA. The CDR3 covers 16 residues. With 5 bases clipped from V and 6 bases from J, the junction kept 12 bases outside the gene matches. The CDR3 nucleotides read TGTGCCAGCAGCAAGCCGCCAGGACTAGCCCTCAATGAGCAGTTCTTC. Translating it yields CASSKPPGLALNEQFF.

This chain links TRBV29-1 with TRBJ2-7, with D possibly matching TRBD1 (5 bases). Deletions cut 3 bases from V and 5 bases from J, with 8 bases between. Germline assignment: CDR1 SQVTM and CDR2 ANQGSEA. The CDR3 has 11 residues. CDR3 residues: CSVDRVHEQYF. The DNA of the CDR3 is TGCAGCGTTGACAGGGTTCACGAGCAGTACTTC.

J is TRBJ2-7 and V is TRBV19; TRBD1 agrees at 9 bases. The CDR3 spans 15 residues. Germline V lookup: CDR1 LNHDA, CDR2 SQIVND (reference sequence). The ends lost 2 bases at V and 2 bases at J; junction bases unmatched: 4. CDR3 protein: CASSIPGQGTYEQYF. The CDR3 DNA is TGTGCCAGTAGTATACCGGGACAGGGAACCTACGAGCAGTACTTC.

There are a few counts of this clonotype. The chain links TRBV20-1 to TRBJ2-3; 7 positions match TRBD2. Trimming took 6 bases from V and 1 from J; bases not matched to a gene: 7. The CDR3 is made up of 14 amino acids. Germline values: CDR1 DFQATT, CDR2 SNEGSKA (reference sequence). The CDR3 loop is CSAERGGGTDTQYF. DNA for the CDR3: TGCAGTGCGGAGCGGGGTGGGGGCACAGATACGCAGTATTTT.

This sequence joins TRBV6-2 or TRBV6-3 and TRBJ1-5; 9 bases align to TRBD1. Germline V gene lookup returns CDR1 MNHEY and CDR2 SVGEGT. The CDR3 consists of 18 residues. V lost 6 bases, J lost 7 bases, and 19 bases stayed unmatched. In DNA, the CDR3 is TGTGCCAGCAGCTCGCCTCCCGGGACAGGGTTGGTTGGACAGCCCCAGCATTTT. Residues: CASSSPPGTGLVGQPQHF.

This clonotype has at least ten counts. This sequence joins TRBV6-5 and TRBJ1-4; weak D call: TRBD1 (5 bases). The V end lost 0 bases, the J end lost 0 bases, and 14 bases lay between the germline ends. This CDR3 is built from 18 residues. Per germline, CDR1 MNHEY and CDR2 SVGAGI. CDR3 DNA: TGTGCCAGCAGTTACTCGTCGGGGGGGGTTGCAACTAATGAAAAACTGTTTTTT. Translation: CASSYSSGGVATNEKLFF.

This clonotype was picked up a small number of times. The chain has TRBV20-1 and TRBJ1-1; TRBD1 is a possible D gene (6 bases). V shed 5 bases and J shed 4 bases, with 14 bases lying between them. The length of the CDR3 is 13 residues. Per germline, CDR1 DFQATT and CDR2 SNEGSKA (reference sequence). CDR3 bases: TGCAGTGCTCCCGGGGGGCCGGGCACTGAAGCTTTCTTT. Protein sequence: CSAPGGPGTEAFF.

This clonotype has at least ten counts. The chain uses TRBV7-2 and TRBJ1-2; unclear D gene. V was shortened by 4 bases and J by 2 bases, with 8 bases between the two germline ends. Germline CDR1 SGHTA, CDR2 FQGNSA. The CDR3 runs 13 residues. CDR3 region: CASSSGSNYGYTF. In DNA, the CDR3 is TGTGCCAGCAGCTCCGGGTCGAACTATGGCTACACCTTC.

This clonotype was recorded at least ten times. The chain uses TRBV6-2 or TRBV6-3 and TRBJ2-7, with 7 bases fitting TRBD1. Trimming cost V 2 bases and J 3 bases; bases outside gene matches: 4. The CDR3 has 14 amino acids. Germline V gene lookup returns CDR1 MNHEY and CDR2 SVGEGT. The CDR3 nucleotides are TGTGCCAGCAGTTACCGTACAGGGGTCTACGAGCAGTACTTC. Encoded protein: CASSYRTGVYEQYF.

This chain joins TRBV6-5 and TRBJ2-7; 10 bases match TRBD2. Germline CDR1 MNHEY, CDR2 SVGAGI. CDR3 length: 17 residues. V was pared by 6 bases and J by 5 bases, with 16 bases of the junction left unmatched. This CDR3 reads CASSQGGLAVAGDEQYF. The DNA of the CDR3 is TGTGCCAGCAGCCAAGGCGGACTAGCGGTGGCTGGGGACGAGCAGTACTTC.

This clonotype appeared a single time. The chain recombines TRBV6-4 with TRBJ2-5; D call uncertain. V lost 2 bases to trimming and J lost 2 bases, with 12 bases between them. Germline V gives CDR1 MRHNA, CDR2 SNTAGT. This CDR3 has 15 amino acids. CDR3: CASSDPAAGQETQYF. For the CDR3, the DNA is TGTGCCAGCAGTGACCCCGCGGCTGGGCAAGAGACCCAGTACTTC.

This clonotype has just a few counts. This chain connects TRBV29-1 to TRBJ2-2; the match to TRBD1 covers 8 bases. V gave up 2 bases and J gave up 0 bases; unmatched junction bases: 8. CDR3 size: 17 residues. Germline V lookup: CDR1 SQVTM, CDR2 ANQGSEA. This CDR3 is CSVERTGHTANTGELFF. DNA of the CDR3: TGCAGCGTTGAAAGGACAGGGCATACCGCGAACACCGGGGAGCTGTTTTTT.

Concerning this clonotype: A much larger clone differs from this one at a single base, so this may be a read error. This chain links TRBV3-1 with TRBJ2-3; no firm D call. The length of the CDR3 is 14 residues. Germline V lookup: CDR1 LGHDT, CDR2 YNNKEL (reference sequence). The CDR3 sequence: CASGQGELADTQYF. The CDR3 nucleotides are TGTGCCAGCGGCCAAGGAGAGTTGGCAGATACGCAGTATTTT.

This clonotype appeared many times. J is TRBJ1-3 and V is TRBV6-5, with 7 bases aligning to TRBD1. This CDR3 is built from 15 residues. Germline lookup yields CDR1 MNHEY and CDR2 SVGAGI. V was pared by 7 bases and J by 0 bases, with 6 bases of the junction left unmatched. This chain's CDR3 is CASKRDSNSGNTIYF. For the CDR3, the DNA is TGTGCCAGCAAGAGGGACAGCAACTCTGGAAACACCATATATTTT.

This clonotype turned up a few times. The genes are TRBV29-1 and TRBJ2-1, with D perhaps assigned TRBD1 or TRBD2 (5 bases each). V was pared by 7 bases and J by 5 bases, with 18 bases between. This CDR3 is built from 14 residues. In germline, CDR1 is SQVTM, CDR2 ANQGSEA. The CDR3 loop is CSARGPLVNNEQFF. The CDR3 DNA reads TGCAGCGCCCGGGGCCCACTAGTAAACAATGAGCAGTTCTTC.

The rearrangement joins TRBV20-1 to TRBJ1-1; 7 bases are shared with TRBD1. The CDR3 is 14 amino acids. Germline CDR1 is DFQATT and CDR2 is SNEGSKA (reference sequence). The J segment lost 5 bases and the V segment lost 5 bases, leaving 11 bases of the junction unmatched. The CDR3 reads CSAPTGRMVTEAFF. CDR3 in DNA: TGCAGTGCTCCGACAGGGAGGATGGTAACTGAAGCTTTCTTT.

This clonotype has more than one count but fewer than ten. The CDR3 DNA is TGTGCCAGCAGCTTCCTAGGACACGGCCTCTATGGCTACACCTTC. Its translation: CASSFLGHGLYGYTF. V is TRBV7-9 and J is TRBJ1-2, with D perhaps TRBD1 (5 bases). Trimming left V 3 bases short and J 4 bases short, with 15 bases between. Germline loops: CDR1 SEHNR, CDR2 FQNEAQ (reference sequence). This CDR3 spans 15 amino acids.

The CDR3 spells CSASGETQYF. The CDR3 DNA is TGCAGTGCTAGTGGAGAGACCCAGTACTTC. This sequence joins TRBV20-1 and TRBJ2-5; no definite D call. V lost 3 bases, J lost 4 bases, and 3 bases lay in between. This CDR3 spans 10 amino acids. Germline CDR1 reads DFQATT; CDR2 reads SNEGSKA (reference sequence).

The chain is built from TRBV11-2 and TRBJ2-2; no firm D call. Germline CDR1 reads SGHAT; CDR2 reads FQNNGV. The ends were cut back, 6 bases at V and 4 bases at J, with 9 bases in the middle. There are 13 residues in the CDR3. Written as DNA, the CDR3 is TGTGCCAGCAGGGGCGTCGCCACCGGGGAGCTGTTTTTT. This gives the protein CASRGVATGELFF.

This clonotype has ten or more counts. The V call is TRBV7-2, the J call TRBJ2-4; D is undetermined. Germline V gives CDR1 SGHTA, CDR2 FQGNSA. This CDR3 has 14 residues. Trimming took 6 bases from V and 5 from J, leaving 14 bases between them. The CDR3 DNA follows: TGTGCCAGCAGGTCGGCCGGGCCGCAAAACATTCAGTACTTC. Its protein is CASRSAGPQNIQYF.

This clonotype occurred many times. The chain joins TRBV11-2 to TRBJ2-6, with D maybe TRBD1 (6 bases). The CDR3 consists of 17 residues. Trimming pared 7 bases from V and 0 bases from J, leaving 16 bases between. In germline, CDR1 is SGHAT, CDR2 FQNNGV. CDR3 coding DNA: TGTGCCAGCATCCCAAACCTGGGGGCCTCTGGGGCCAACGTCCTGACTTTC. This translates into CASIPNLGASGANVLTF.

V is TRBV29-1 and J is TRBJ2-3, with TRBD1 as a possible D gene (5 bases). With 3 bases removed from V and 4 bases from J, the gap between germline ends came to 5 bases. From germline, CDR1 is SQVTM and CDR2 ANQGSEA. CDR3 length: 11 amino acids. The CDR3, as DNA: TGCAGCGTTGAGGGGCCAGATACGCAGTATTTT. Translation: CSVEGPDTQYF.